This entry concerns a single T cell receptor beta chain. Its antigen specificity is not known. It has no much larger one-base neighbor in the sample; base qualities were not kept. The record originates from a study of cytomegalovirus exposure and HLA in healthy donors (dated by TCRdb to 2015 to 2018). At the level of the whole study: According to an earlier analysis of several hundred of the donors, about 179 million T cells yielded 90 million to 130 million unique TCR beta sequences and more than 250 Gb of sequence data. About 310 gigabases of sequencing data and tens of millions of unique TCR sequences were included in an early release covering around 600 HLA-typed donors. Of the roughly 390 genotyped donors, 80% to 90% were placed in the genetic ancestry cluster associated with self-reported Caucasian donors. The study aimed to test whether signatures of past pathogen exposure could be identified by cataloging public T cell receptors. Using immunosequencing, the study profiled T cell repertoires from 666 subjects and related those repertoires to cytomegalovirus serostatus. In addition to the first cohort of 500 to 850 subjects, a separate validation cohort of about 120 different subjects was used. To predict cytomegalovirus infection status, the study combined high-throughput TCR immunosequencing, statistical association of individual TCRs with disease status, and machine learning. In a later analysis, previously published TCR beta repertoires from several hundred donors were re-analyzed and high-resolution HLA genotyping was added so that TCR occurrence patterns could be studied. Rather than using new phenotypic data, the later analysis identified candidate immune exposures from TCR beta sequences and from how often those sequences occurred across donors. To decide whether each TCR beta V gene segment behaved as functional or pseudogenic, an earlier analysis of fewer than 750 of the donors relied on high-throughput TCR beta sequencing. Donor age, sex, ethnicity and CMV serostatus were collected together with the repertoire data. Genome-wide SNP genotypes for about 60% of the roughly 670 donors were used in a later genetic analysis, which treated that subset as a discovery cohort. All discovery cohort repertoires had been generated using a single sequencing platform. Class I and class II HLA loci were covered by the typing at four-digit resolution. The number of donors typed differed by locus, with about 620-630 for A, B, C, DRB1 and DQB1, 522 for DQA1, 600 to 610 for DPA1, and approximately 470 for DPB1. About five DR-DQ haplotypes were treated as single units for association and clustering because of strong linkage in the cohort. On average, about 200,000 unique TCR beta nucleotide sequences were sequenced per donor among fewer than 500 genotyped donors of the cohort, with 15% to 20% of those sequences being non-productive. What the work shows at the level of the full study, not this receptor alone: The classifier was reported to diagnose cytomegalovirus status with high specificity and sensitivity in both the original cohort and the validation cohort. Most TCR sequences were seen in very few donors, while some public TCRs were found in many individuals. Because the 87-base-pair reads could not distinguish some IMGT-functional V segments, including TRBV6-2 and TRBV6-3, those segments were excluded. A later analysis reported that several top co-occurrence clusters appeared linked to parvovirus B19, influenza, CMV and Epstein-Barr virus. The authors suggested that the approach could potentially be generalized to other disease states and immunological phenotypes. A later analysis found that HLA-associated TCR beta chains were more clonally expanded and had lower generation probabilities than equally common non-associated chains. According to a later analysis, most CMV-associated TCR beta chains appeared to be HLA-restricted, and the HLA associations seemed to be driven largely by CMV exposure. Assigning TCR associations to individual alleles was difficult when HLA alleles, especially DR and DQ, strongly co-occurred. HLA typing was unavailable for some donors at each locus, so association tests used only the typed subset. A cluster of highly shared sequence variants was judged likely to be a technical artifact of the sequencing pipeline. Correlated functional status among segregating V segments might be attributable to linkage disequilibrium, but an unknown experimental factor could not be ruled out. Some 15 rarely observed V segments, including chromosome 9 orphons, were excluded from the earlier analysis of 550 to 700 of the donors because counts were too low. A later analysis found that TCR association rates varied across HLA loci, with DRB1 alleles showing the most associated TCRs and HLA-C alleles the fewest. A further reported finding was that TCR beta sequences accurately predicted the HLA-A and HLA-B alleles for most subjects in the first cohort. At a false discovery rate of 0.05, a later analysis linked 16,000 or so TCR beta sequences to specific HLA alleles. Three of the identified cytomegalovirus-associated TCR beta chains were confirmed in vitro to be specific for cytomegalovirus antigens. In an earlier analysis of a few hundred of the donors, most TCR beta V segments were observed in productive rearrangements about 87% or about 30% of the time, broadly matching IMGT annotations. Presence/absence analyses assumed roughly uniform sequencing depth across donors, an assumption that may not hold. CMV serostatus was the only immune exposure information available for the cohort. Only TCR beta chains were sequenced in this cohort, and the absence of alpha or paired-chain data limited detectable features. In a later genetic analysis, a missense DCLRE1C variant was associated with V-gene and J-gene trimming of TCR beta chains, and the association was replicated in an independent cohort. In the study, 150 to 200 TCR beta chains were listed as associated with cytomegalovirus. Compared with the approximately 700-donor mean, donors in an Asian-associated ancestry cluster had fewer N-insertions in productive TCRs, according to a later genetic analysis.

The cohort comprised fewer than 750 healthy bone marrow donors. At the time of sampling, every cohort member was nominally healthy, though immune exposures that went unrecorded were likely present. The donor tested CMV seronegative and was one of the 352 seronegative cohort members. Each donor provided a peripheral blood sample, and peripheral blood mononuclear cells were used for TCR beta sequencing. The Qiagen DNeasy Blood Extraction Kit was used to extract genomic DNA from the blood cell samples. Library preparation employed the immunoSEQ multiplex PCR assay. For the multiplex PCR, a mixture combining 60 forward primers for TCR Vbeta segments and 13 reverse primers for TCR Jbeta segments was used. The CDR3 region of rearranged TCR beta genes was amplified from genomic DNA with a multiplex PCR assay. The amplified TCR beta libraries were sequenced on the Illumina HiSeq System as 87-base-pair reads. For the original study's pipeline: A later analysis tallied roughly 80 million unique TCR beta chains across the 666 repertoires, and around 12 million of those chains were shared by two or more donors. A nearest-neighbor algorithm error-corrected the raw reads and collapsed the reads into unique sequences, merging closely related sequences to remove PCR and sequencing errors. To assign V, D and J gene segments, CDR3 sequences were aligned to IMGT reference sequences. For a sequence to be retained, a match of at least six nucleotides to both a V gene segment and a J gene segment was required. A rearrangement was called productive if the CDR3 had no stop codons and remained in frame with V and J, and every other rearrangement was called non-productive. CDR3 was defined by IMGT convention, running from the second conserved V-encoded cysteine to the conserved J-encoded phenylalanine. In an earlier analysis of around 540 of the donors, sequences lacking an unambiguous match to a single V gene segment were excluded. An earlier analysis of several hundred of the donors called V segments functional above 56.7% productive rearrangements and segregating when the between-donor standard deviation exceeded 5%. To diagnose cytomegalovirus status from the catalog of TCR beta chain sequences, a statistical classification framework was built. In a later analysis, TCR nucleotide sequences were compared against IMGT/GENE-DB human TR gene sequences so that V and J genes could be assigned. A later analysis assigned CDR3 sequences and most-parsimonious VDJ recombination scenarios with the TCRdist pipeline. In a later analysis, every TCR beta chain was defined by the combination of its CDR3 amino acid sequence and its V-gene family, and reads without a unique V-gene family were dropped. To address suspected cross-contamination and a sequencing artifact, a later analysis removed 550 to 750 highly shared, low-generation-probability nucleotide sequences. For each public chain, a later analysis derived a clonal expansion index from normalized ranks of inferred template counts within each repertoire. In a later analysis, generation probabilities were computed with a VDJ recombination model fitted to out-of-frame rearrangements, and the resulting probabilities were checked against IGoR. In a later analysis, TCR-TCR, TCR-HLA and TCR-CMV co-occurrence was scored with hypergeometric tests, and a repertoire-size bias correction was applied to TCR pairs. A later analysis estimated false discovery rates by permuting HLA or CMV assignments 20 times. In a later analysis, co-occurring TCRs were grouped using DBSCAN, and TCRdist sequence similarity was added for clustering within HLA-allele-positive subsets. Repertoires with fewer than 30,000 or more than 120,000 public chains were left out of co-occurrence clustering, as were roughly five repertoires with anomalous nucleotide sharing. TCRdb took this table from immuneACCESS and kept in-frame rearrangements with V and J called. Such tables lack part of the clones; where checked against another copy, unresolved V genes explain under half of the gap, and the rest is unexplained. V and J calls and clone size are copied from that table; D and trimming were computed from the DNA. The sample profile shows some 200,000 clones; around nine tenths of them were found once. The ten largest clones take up 0.95% to 1.1% of the sample.

The junction shows trimming of 3 bases on V and 4 bases on J, and the gene matches do not reach 7 bases of it. The germline V gene yields SGHRS for CDR1 and YFSETQ for CDR2. The CDR3 runs 17 residues from the cysteine to the phenylalanine. Kept here is only the CDR3 DNA, which spans 51 bases and is read in frame from base 1. The sequence derives from a woman aged 18-29 years in good health and CMV-seronegative. The chain is made from TRBV5-1 and TRBJ2-3; 14 junctional bases match TRBD2. The sample comprised PBMCs. CDR3 loop: CASSSGLAGGPADTQYF. The nucleotides read TGCGCCAGCAGCTCCGGACTAGCGGGGGGCCCCGCAGATACGCAGTATTTT.